This T cell receptor beta chain was found in a study of cytomegalovirus exposure and HLA in healthy donors. The primer mix had 60 Vbeta and 13 Jbeta primers. TCRdb's copy holds only in-frame clones and misses some; the assay was immunoSEQ multiplex PCR. Found here are approximately 190,000 clones, roughly 84% of them singletons; the top ten hold over 2%. Losses at the gene ends were 0 bases for V and 9 bases for J; bases not matched to a gene: 5. The length of the CDR3 is 14 residues. In germline, CDR1 is SGHTA, CDR2 FQGTGA. V and J are TRBV7-3 and TRBJ2-1; 7 nucleotides agree with TRBD1. Sequencing was performed on PBMCs. The receptor was isolated from a woman between 45 and 65 years old in good health and CMV-seropositive. The CDR3 sequence is CASSLTGTVGEQFF. CDR3 DNA sequence: TGTGCCAGCAGCTTAACGGGGACAGTGGGTGAGCAGTTCTTC.